This section outlines one T cell receptor beta chain sequence together with its context. No antigen is known for it. This specimen belongs to a study of identical twins. General study results and limits: Twins' excess sharing was less marked for out-of-frame beta sequences. A lower insertion count was a feature of abundant cord blood beta clonotypes, with no such feature in memory repertoires.

A universal primer site arose from template switching, and cDNA bore unique molecular identifiers. TCRdb processed the 5' RACE reads anew with MiXCR; each CDR3 protein has one entry. The sample includes around 1.7 million distinct CDR3 sequences, less than 35% of them seen just once. Healthy Caucasian individuals made up all the donors. Germline V lookup: CDR1 DFQATT, CDR2 SNEGSKA (reference sequence). The CDR3 is made up of 13 amino acids. V lost 1 base to trimming and J lost 0 bases, with 6 bases between them. This sequence joins TRBV20-1 and TRBJ2-5; no clear D gene. Sequencing was done on a sample of cord blood. The receptor was derived from a newborn girl in good health. The CDR3: CSARVKNQETQYF. The CDR3, as DNA: TGCAGTGCTAGAGTTAAGAACCAAGAGACCCAGTACTTC.